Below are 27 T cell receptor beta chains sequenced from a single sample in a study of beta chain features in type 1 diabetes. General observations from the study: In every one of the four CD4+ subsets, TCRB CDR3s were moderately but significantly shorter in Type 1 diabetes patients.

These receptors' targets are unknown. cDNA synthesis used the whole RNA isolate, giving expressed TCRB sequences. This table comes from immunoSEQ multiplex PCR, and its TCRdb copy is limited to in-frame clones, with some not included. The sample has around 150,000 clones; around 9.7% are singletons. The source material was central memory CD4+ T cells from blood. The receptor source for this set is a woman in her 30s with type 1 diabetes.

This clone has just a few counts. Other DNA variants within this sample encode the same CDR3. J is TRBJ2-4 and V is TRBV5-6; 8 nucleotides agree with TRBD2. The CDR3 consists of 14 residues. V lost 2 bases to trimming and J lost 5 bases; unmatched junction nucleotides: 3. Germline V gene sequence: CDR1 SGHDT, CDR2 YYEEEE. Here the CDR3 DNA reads TGTGCCAGCAGCTTTGGACTAGCAGAAAACATTCAGTACTTC. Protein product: CASSFGLAENIQYF. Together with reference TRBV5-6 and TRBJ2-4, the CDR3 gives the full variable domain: DAGVTQSPTHLIKTRGQQVTLRCSPKSGHDTVSWYQQALGQGPQFIFQYYEEEERQRGNFPDRFSGHQFPNYSSELNVNALLLGDSALYLCASSFGLAENIQYFGAGTRLSVL.

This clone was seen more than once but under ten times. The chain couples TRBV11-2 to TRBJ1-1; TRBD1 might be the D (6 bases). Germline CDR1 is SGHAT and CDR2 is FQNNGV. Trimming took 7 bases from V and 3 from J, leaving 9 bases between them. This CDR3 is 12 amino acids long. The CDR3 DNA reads TGTGCCAGCAAGGACAGTTACACTGAAGCTTTCTTT. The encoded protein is CASKDSYTEAFF.

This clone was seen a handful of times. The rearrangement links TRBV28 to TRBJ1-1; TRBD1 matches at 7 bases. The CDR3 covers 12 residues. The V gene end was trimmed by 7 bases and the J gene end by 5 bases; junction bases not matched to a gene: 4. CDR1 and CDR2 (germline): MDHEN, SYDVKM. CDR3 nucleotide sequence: TGTGCCAGCACCTTCAGGGGGACTGAAGCTTTCTTT. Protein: CASTFRGTEAFF.

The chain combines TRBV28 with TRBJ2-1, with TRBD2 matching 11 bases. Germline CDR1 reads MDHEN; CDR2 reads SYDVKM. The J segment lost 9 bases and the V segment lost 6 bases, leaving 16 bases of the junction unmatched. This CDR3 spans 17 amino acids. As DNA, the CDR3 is TGTGCCAGCAGCCCGCGTTTTAGCGGGAGGGTTGTAAGTGAGCAGTTCTTC. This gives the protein CASSPRFSGRVVSEQFF. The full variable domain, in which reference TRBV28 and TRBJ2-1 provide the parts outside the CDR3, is DVKVTQSSRYLVKRTGEKVFLECVQDMDHENMFWYRQDPGLGLRLIYFSYDVKMKEKGDIPEGYSVSREKKERFSLILESASTNQTSMYLCASSPRFSGRVVSEQFFGPGTRLTVL.

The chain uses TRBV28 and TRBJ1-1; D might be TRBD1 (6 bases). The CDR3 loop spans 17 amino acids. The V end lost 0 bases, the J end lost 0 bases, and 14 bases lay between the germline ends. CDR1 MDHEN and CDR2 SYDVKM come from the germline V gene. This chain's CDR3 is CASSLWGTNLMNTEAFF. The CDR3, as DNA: TGTGCCAGCAGTTTATGGGGGACAAACCTTATGAACACTGAAGCTTTCTTT.

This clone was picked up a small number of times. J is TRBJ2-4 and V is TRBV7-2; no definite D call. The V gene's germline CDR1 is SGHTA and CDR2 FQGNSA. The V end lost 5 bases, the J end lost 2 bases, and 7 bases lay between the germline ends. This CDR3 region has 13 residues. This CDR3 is CASSRSTKNIQYF. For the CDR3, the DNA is TGTGCCAGCAGCCGCAGTACCAAAAACATTCAGTACTTC.

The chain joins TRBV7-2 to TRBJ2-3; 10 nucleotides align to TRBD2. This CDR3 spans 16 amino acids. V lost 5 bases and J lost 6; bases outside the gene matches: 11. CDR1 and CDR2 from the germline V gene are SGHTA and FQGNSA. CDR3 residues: CASSPISGRAGDTQYF. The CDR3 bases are TGTGCCAGCAGCCCTATCAGCGGGAGGGCGGGGGATACGCAGTATTTT.

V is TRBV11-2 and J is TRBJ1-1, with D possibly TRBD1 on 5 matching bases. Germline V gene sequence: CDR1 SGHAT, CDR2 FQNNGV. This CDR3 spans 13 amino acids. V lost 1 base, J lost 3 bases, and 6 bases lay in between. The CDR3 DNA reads TGTGCCAGCAGCTTAGCGGGGGACACTGAAGCTTTCTTT. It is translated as CASSLAGDTEAFF.

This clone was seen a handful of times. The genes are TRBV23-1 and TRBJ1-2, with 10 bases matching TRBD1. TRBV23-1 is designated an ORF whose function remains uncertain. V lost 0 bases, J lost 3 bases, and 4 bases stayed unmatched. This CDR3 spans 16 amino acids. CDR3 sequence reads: CASSQSRGTGDYGYTF. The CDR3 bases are TGCGCCAGCAGTCAATCGCGGGGGACAGGGGACTATGGCTACACCTTC.

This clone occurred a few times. Here the CDR3 reads CASTRGGDGTEAFF. CDR3 DNA sequence: TGTGCCAGCACCCGAGGGGGGGACGGCACTGAAGCTTTCTTT. The rearrangement joins TRBV9 to TRBJ1-1; D is possibly TRBD1 (6 bases). The CDR3 contains 14 residues. V was cut by 6 bases and J by 4 bases, with 16 bases left in between. Germline V CDR1 and CDR2: SGDLS, YYNGEE.

In nucleotides, the CDR3 is TGTGCCAGCAGACTCGGGACAGGGGGCGGTAACACCATATATTTT. It translates to CASRLGTGGGNTIYF. The chain combines TRBV28 with TRBJ1-3; 12 bases fit TRBD1. This CDR3 has 15 amino acids. Germline V CDR1 and CDR2: MDHEN, SYDVKM. J lost 7 bases, V lost 6 bases, and 7 bases had no gene match.

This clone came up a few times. This chain's CDR3 is CASSLGLAAYNEQFF. The CDR3 DNA reads TGTGCCAGCTCCCTGGGACTAGCGGCCTACAATGAGCAGTTCTTC. The rearrangement joins TRBV18 to TRBJ2-1, with TRBD2 matching 11 bases. With V trimmed by 6 bases and J by 2 bases, 3 bases remained unmatched. Germline lookup yields CDR1 KGHSH and CDR2 LQKENI. CDR3 length: 15 amino acids.

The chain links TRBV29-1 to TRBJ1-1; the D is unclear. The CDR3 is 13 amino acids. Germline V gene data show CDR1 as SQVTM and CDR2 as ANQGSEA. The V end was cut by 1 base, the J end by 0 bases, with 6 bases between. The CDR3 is CSVEGDMNTEAFF. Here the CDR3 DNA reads TGCAGCGTTGAAGGAGATATGAACACTGAAGCTTTCTTT.

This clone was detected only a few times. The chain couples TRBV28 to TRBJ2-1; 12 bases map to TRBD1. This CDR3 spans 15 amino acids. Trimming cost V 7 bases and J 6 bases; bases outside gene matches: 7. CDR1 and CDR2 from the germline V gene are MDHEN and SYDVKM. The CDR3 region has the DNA TGTGCCAGCACCTCCGGGACAGGGGGCTTCAATGAGCAGTTCTTC. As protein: CASTSGTGGFNEQFF.

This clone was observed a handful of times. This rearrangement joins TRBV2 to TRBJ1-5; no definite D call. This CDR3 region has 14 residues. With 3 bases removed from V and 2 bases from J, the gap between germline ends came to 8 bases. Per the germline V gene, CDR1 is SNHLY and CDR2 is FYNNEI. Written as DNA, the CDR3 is TGTGCCAGCAGTGAGGAGGCGGGCAATCAGCCCCAGCATTTT. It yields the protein CASSEEAGNQPQHF.

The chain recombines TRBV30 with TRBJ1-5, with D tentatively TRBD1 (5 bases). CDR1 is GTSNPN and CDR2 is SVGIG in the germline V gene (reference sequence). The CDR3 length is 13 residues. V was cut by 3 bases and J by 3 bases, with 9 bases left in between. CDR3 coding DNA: TGTGCCTGGAGGGACGGACACAATCAGCCCCAGCATTTT. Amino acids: CAWRDGHNQPQHF.

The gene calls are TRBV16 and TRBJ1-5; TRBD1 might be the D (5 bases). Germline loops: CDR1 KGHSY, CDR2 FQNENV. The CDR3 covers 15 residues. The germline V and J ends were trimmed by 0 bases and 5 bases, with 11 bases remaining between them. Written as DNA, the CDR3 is TGTGCCAGCAGCCAATCGAACAGGCCTGATCAGCCCCAGCATTTT. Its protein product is CASSQSNRPDQPQHF.

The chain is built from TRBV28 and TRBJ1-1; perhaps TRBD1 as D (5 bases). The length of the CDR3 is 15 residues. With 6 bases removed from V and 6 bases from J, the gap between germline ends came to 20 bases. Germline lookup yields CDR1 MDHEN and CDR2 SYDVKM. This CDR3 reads CASRSTGPRASEAFF. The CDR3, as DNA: TGTGCCAGCAGGTCTACAGGCCCCCGGGCATCTGAAGCTTTCTTT. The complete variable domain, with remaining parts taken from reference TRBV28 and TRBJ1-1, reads DVKVTQSSRYLVKRTGEKVFLECVQDMDHENMFWYRQDPGLGLRLIYFSYDVKMKEKGDIPEGYSVSREKKERFSLILESASTNQTSMYLCASRSTGPRASEAFFGQGTRLTVV.

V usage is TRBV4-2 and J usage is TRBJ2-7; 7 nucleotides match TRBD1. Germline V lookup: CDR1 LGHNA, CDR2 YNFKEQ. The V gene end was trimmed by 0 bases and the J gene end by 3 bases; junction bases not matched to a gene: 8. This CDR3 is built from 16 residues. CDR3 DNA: TGTGCCAGCAGCCAAGATTCCGGGACAGTTGACTACGAGCAGTACTTC. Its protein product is CASSQDSGTVDYEQYF.

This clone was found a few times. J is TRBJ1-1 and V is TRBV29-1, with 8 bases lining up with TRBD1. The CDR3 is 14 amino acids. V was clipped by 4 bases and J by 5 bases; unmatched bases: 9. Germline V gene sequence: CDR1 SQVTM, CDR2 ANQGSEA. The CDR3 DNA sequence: TGCAGCGTTGTAATTGTGACAGGGGTGACTGAAGCTTTCTTT. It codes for CSVVIVTGVTEAFF.

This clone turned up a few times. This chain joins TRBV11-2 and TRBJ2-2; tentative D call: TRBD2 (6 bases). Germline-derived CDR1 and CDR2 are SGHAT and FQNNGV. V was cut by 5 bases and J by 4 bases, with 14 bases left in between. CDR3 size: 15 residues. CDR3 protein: CASSPRGEFTGELFF. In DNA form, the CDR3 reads TGTGCCAGCAGCCCCCGCGGGGAATTCACCGGGGAGCTGTTTTTT.

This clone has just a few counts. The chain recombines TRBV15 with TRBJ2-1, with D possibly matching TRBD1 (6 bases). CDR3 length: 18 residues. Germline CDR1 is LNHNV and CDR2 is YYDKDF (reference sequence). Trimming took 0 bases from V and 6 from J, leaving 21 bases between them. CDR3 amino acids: CATSRDSRQAGSGNEQFF. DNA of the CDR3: TGTGCCACCAGCAGAGATTCGAGACAGGCAGGATCGGGCAATGAGCAGTTCTTC.

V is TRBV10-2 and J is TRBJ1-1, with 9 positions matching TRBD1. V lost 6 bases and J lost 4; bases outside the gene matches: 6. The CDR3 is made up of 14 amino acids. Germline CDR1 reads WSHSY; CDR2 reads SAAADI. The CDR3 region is CASRRTGESTEAFF. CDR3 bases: TGCGCCAGCAGAAGGACAGGGGAGAGCACTGAAGCTTTCTTT.

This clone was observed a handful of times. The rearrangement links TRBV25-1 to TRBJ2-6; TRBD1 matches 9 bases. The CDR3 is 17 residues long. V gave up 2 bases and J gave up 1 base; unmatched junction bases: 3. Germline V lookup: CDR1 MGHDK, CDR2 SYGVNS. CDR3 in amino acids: CASSENRGLSGANVLTF. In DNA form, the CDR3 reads TGTGCCAGCAGTGAAAACAGGGGGCTTTCTGGGGCCAACGTCCTGACTTTC.

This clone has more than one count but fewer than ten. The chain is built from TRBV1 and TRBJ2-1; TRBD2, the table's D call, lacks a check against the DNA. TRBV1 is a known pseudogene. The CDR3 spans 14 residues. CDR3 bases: TGCACCAGCAGCCCTCCTCTGGCGGGAGGAGAGCAGTTCTTC. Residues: CTSSPPLAGGEQFF.

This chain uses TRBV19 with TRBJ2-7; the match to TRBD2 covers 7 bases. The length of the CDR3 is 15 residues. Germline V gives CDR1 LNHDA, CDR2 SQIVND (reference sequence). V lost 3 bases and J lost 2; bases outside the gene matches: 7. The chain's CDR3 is CASSIGAGRTYEQYF. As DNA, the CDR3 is TGTGCCAGTAGTATCGGAGCGGGAAGAACCTACGAGCAGTACTTC.

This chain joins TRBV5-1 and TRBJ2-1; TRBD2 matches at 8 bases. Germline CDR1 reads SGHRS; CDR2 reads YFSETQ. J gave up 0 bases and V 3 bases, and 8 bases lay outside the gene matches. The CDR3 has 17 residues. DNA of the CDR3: TGCGCCAGCAGCTCAGGGGTAGCGGGGATCTCCTACAATGAGCAGTTCTTC. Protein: CASSSGVAGISYNEQFF.